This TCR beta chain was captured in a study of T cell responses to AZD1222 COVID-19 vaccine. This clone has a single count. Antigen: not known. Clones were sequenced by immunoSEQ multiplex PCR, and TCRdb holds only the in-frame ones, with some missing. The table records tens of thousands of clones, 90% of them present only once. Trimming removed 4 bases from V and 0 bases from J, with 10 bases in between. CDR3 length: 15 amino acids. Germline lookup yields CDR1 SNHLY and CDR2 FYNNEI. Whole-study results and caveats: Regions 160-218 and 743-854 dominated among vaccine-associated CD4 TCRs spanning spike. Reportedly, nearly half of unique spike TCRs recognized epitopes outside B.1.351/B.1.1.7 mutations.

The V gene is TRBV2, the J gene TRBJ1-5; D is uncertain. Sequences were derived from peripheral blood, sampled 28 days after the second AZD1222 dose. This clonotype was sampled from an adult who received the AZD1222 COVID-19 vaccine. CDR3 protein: CASSVEVYSNQPQHF. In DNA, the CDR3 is TGTGCCAGCAGTGTGGAAGTATATAGCAATCAGCCCCAGCATTTT. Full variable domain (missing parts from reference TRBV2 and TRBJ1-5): EPEVTQTPSHQVTQMGQEVILRCVPISNHLYFYWYRQILGQKVEFLVSFYNNEISEKSEIFDDQFSVERPDGSNFTLKIRSTKLEDSAMYFCASSVEVYSNQPQHFGDGTRLSIL.